Below are 21 T cell receptor beta chains sequenced from a single sample in a study of blood T cell repertoires in COVID-19. The table came from immunoSEQ multiplex PCR; TCRdb's copy has only in-frame clones and leaves some out. The sample consists of roughly 430,000 clones, roughly 88% of them appearing once. Source material: PBMCs or T cells enriched from blood (not recorded which). The receptors were sampled from a woman in her 40s with acute COVID-19.

Comment on this clone: Other DNA sequences in the sample encode the same CDR3. This sequence joins TRBV7-9 and TRBJ1-4; D perhaps matches TRBD1 (5 bases). Germline-derived CDR1 and CDR2 are SEHNR and FQNEAQ (reference sequence). The CDR3 spans 15 residues. The V end was cut by 5 bases, the J end by 0 bases, with 10 bases between. CDR3 amino acids: CASSLGAATNEKLFF. The CDR3 bases are TGTGCCAGCAGCCTTGGGGCTGCAACTAATGAAAAACTGTTTTTT.

V and J are TRBV15 and TRBJ1-5; 8 bases are shared with TRBD1. This CDR3 region has 16 residues. In germline, CDR1 is LNHNV, CDR2 YYDKDF (reference sequence). V lost 9 bases and J lost 3; bases outside the gene matches: 13. The CDR3, as DNA: TGTGCCACGGGCGACAGGGGACCGGCCATCAATCAGCCCCAGCATTTT. The encoded protein is CATGDRGPAINQPQHF.

The genes are TRBV10-3 and TRBJ2-5; D gene ambiguous. Germline V gene lookup returns CDR1 ENHRY and CDR2 SYGVKD. V shed 5 bases and J shed 5 bases, with 9 bases lying between them. The length of the CDR3 is 12 residues. Here the CDR3 reads CAISPRVETQYF. For the CDR3, the DNA is TGTGCCATCAGTCCGCGCGTGGAGACCCAGTACTTC.

V gene TRBV7-9 combines with J gene TRBJ2-7; 9 bases match TRBD2. In germline, CDR1 is SEHNR, CDR2 FQNEAQ (reference sequence). The CDR3 contains 14 residues. The V gene end was trimmed by 4 bases and the J gene end by 13 bases; junction bases not matched to a gene: 14. DNA for the CDR3: TGTGCCAGCAGCTCTTATTCAAGCGGGGGGCCGAGTTACTTC. It translates to CASSSYSSGGPSYF.

This clone was recorded once. The chain joins TRBV19 to TRBJ1-6; 7 nucleotides line up with TRBD1. CDR3 length: 14 amino acids. The germline gives CDR1 LNHDA, CDR2 SQIVND (reference sequence). Losses at the gene ends were 3 bases for V and 10 bases for J; bases not matched to a gene: 6. The CDR3 coding sequence is TGTGCCAGTAGTATGAAGACAGGGCGCTCACCCCTCCACTTT. It is translated as CASSMKTGRSPLHF.

The V and J genes are TRBV13 and TRBJ2-3; D is ambiguous. The CDR3 extends over 15 amino acids. Germline loops: CDR1 PRHDT, CDR2 FYEKMQ (reference sequence). Trimming took off 5 bases at V and 0 bases at J, with 12 bases between the two ends. CDR3 loop: CASSPNGASTDTQYF. The CDR3 DNA reads as TGTGCCAGCAGCCCCAACGGAGCTAGCACAGATACGCAGTATTTT.

V is TRBV5-6 and J is TRBJ1-2; 7 bases are a match to TRBD1. The V segment lost 2 bases and the J segment 5 bases; nucleotides outside the gene matches: 6. There are 14 residues in the CDR3. Per germline, CDR1 SGHDT and CDR2 YYEEEE. CDR3 nucleotides: TGTGCCAGCAGCTTCTGGACAGGAACTTATGGCTACACCTTC. Translation: CASSFWTGTYGYTF. The variable domain in full, completed from reference TRBV5-6 and TRBJ1-2, reads DAGVTQSPTHLIKTRGQQVTLRCSPKSGHDTVSWYQQALGQGPQFIFQYYEEEERQRGNFPDRFSGHQFPNYSSELNVNALLLGDSALYLCASSFWTGTYGYTFGSGTRLTVV.

The chain recombines TRBV5-1 with TRBJ1-4; possibly TRBD1 for D (5 bases). The CDR3 sequence is 15 residues long. The germline V and J ends were trimmed by 4 bases and 0 bases, with 10 bases remaining between them. Germline V gives CDR1 SGHRS, CDR2 YFSETQ. The CDR3 nucleotides are TGCGCCAGCAGCCCGCGGGGGGCAACTAATGAAAAACTGTTTTTT. Translated: CASSPRGATNEKLFF.

The V gene is TRBV6-5, the J gene TRBJ2-7, with D perhaps matching TRBD2 (5 bases). The ends were cut back, 0 bases at V and 3 bases at J, with 9 bases in the middle. The CDR3 is made up of 14 amino acids. Germline V gene sequence: CDR1 MNHEY, CDR2 SVGAGI. CDR3 in amino acids: CASSYSGLLYEQYF. The DNA of the CDR3 is TGTGCCAGCAGTTACTCTGGACTGCTCTACGAGCAGTACTTC.

This clone was seen a single time. This rearrangement joins TRBV3-1 (or the pseudogene TRBV3-2) to TRBJ2-7; no reliable D call. The ends were cut back, 5 bases at V and 2 bases at J, with 10 bases in the middle. This CDR3 comprises 13 residues. Germline values: CDR1 LGHDT, CDR2 YNNKEL (reference sequence). The CDR3 here is CASSADEAYEQYF. DNA of the CDR3: TGTGCCAGCAGCGCTGACGAGGCCTACGAGCAGTACTTC.

This chain connects TRBV7-9 to TRBJ2-3, with 11 bases identical to TRBD2. The CDR3 has 17 amino acids. Germline lookup yields CDR1 SEHNR and CDR2 FQNEAQ (reference sequence). V was pared by 5 bases and J by 2 bases, with 9 bases of the junction left unmatched. This chain's CDR3 is CASSPKTSGAYTDTQYF. Written as DNA, the CDR3 is TGTGCCAGCAGCCCGAAGACTAGCGGGGCTTACACAGATACGCAGTATTTT.

This chain links TRBV3-1 (or the pseudogene TRBV3-2) with TRBJ1-1; perhaps TRBD1 as D (5 bases). Germline V gene sequence: CDR1 LGHDT, CDR2 YNNKEL (reference sequence). Trimming removed 4 bases at V and 3 bases at J, with 12 bases between. CDR3 length: 14 residues. This CDR3 is CASSPERGYTEAFF. CDR3 in DNA: TGTGCCAGCAGCCCAGAGCGGGGGTACACTGAAGCTTTCTTT.

The V call is TRBV27, the J call TRBJ1-1; D perhaps matches TRBD1 (5 bases). The germline V gene has CDR1 MNHEY and CDR2 SMNVEV (reference sequence). V gave up 6 bases and J gave up 1 base, with 21 bases separating them. The CDR3 extends over 17 amino acids. CDR3 sequence (DNA): TGTGCCAGCAGCTTTTATCGGGGGGAAAAGAAGAACACTGAAGCTTTCTTT. Protein product: CASSFYRGEKKNTEAFF.

In regard to this clone: This sample also contains other DNA sequences that code for the same CDR3. The chain uses TRBV25-1 and TRBJ1-2; TRBD1 aligns across 7 bases. The CDR3 covers 13 residues. V lost 4 bases, J lost 2 bases, and 1 base stayed unmatched. Germline assignment: CDR1 MGHDK and CDR2 SYGVNS. The CDR3 sequence is CASSVGQNYGYTF. CDR3 sequence (DNA): TGTGCCAGCAGTGTGGGACAGAACTATGGCTACACCTTC.

The sample holds one count of this clone. The chain is built from TRBV29-1 and TRBJ1-2, with D possibly matching TRBD1 (6 bases). The length of the CDR3 is 15 residues. Germline CDR1 and CDR2: SQVTM and ANQGSEA. Deletions cut 5 bases from V and 2 bases from J, with 18 bases between. The CDR3 DNA reads as TGCAGCGTTAGTGGGGAAGGAGGACAGAACTATGGCTACACCTTC. It codes for CSVSGEGGQNYGYTF.

This sequence joins TRBV27 and TRBJ1-2, with TRBD1 matching over 8 bases. V trimming: 6 bases; J trimming: 7 bases; junction bases outside the gene matches: 7. This CDR3 spans 13 amino acids. From germline, CDR1 is MNHEY and CDR2 SMNVEV (reference sequence). The CDR3 DNA is TGTGCCAGCAGAGAGGACAGGGAGGCTGGCTACACCTTC. Protein product: CASREDREAGYTF.

V is TRBV15 and J is TRBJ2-5; TRBD1 matches 10 bases. V shed 0 bases, J shed 5 bases, and the junction held 6 bases outside the gene matches. Germline CDR1 and CDR2: LNHNV and YYDKDF (reference sequence). This CDR3 has 16 amino acids. CDR3 sequence: CATSRDDRGPYETQYF. The CDR3, as DNA: TGTGCCACCAGCAGAGATGACAGGGGGCCTTATGAGACCCAGTACTTC.

The chain is built from TRBV6-5 and TRBJ2-6; D gene unclear. Trimming took off 2 bases at V and 4 bases at J, with 9 bases between the two ends. Looked up from germline, CDR1 is MNHEY and CDR2 is SVGAGI. This CDR3 is built from 15 residues. The CDR3 is CASSYVQAGANVLTF. DNA of the CDR3: TGTGCCAGCAGTTACGTGCAAGCGGGGGCCAACGTCCTGACTTTC.

The chain's CDR3 is CATSDLRGTSTRTGELFF. The DNA for the CDR3 is TGTGCCACCAGTGATTTACGGGGGACTAGCACTCGCACCGGGGAGCTGTTTTTT. This rearrangement joins TRBV24-1 to TRBJ2-2; 9 bases are a match to TRBD2. V was pared by 1 base and J by 4 bases, with 9 bases of the junction left unmatched. There are 18 residues in the CDR3. Germline CDR1 and CDR2: KGHDR and SFDVKD.

This chain uses TRBV30 with TRBJ1-1; weak D call: TRBD1 (5 bases). The CDR3 is 13 residues long. V lost 3 bases and J lost 4, with 12 bases in between. CDR1 and CDR2 from the germline V gene are GTSNPN and SVGIG (reference sequence). CDR3 bases: TGTGCCTGGAGGGGTGGGGGGTCCACTGAAGCTTTCTTT. Translation gives CAWRGGGSTEAFF.

The chain employs TRBV4-1 and TRBJ1-1, with a possible D match to TRBD1 (5 bases). In germline, CDR1 is MGHRA, CDR2 YSYEKL. The CDR3 extends over 13 amino acids. With 1 base removed from V and 8 bases from J, the gap between germline ends came to 11 bases. CDR3 sequence (DNA): TGCGCCAGCAGCCAAGTAAGGGGCTTGGAAGCTTTCTTT. This codes for CASSQVRGLEAFF.